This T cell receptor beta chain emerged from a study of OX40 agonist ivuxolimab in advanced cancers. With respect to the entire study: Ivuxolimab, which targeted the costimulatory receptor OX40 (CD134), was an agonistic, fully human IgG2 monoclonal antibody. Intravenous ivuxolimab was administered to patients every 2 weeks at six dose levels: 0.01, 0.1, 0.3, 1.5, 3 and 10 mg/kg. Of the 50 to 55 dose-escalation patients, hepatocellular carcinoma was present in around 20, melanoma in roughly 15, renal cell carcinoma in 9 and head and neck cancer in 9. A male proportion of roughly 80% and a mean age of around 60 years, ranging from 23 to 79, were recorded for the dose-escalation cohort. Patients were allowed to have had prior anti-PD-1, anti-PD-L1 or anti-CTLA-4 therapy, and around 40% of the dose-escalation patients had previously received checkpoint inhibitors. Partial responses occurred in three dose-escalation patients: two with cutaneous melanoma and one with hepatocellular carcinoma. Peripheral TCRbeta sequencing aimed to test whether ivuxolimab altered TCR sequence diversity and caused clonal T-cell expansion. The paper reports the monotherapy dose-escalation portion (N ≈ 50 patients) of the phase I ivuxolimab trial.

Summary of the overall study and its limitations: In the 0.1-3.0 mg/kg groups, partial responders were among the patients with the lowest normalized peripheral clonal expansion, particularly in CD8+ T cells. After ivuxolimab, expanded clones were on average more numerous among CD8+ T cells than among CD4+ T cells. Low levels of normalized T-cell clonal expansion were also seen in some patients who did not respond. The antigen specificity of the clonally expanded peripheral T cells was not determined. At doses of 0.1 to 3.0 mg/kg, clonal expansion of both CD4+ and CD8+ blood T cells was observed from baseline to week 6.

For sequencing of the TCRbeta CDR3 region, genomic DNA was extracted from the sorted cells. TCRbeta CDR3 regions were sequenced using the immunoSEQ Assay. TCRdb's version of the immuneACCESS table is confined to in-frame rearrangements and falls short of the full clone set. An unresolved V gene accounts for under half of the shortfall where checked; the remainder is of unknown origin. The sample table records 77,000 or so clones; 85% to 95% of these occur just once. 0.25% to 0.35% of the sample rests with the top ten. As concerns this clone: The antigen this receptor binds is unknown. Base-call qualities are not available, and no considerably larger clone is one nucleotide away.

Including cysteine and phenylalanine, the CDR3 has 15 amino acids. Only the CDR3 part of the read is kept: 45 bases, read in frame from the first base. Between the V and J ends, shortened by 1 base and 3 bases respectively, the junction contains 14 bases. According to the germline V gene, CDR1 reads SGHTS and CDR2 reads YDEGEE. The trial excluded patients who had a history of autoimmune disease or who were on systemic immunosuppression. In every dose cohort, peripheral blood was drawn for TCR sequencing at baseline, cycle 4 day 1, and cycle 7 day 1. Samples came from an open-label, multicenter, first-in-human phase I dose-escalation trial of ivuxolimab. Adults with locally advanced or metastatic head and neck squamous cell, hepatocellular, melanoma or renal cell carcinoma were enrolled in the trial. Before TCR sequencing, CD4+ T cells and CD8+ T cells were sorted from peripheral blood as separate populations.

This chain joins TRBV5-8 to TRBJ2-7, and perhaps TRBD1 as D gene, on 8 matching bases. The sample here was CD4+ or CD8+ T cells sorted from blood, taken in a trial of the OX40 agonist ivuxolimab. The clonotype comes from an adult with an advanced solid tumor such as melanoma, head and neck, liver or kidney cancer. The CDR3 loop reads CASSLTGGGFYEQYF. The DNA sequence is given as TGTGCCAGCAGCTTGACAGGGGGGGGATTCTACGAGCAGTACTTC.